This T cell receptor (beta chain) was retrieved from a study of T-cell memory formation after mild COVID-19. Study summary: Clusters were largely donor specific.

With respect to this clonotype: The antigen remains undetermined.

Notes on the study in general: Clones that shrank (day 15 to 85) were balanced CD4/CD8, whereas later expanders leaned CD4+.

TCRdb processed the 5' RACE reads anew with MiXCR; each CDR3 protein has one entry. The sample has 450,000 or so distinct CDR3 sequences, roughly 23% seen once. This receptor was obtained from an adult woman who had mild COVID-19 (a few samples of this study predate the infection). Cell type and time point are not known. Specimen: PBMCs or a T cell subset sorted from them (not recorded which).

CDR3 amino acids: CAWSLLAGAVEQYF. Written as DNA, the CDR3 is TGTGCCTGGAGTCTACTAGCGGGAGCGGTTGAGCAGTACTTC. The rearrangement joins TRBV30 to TRBJ2-7; TRBD2 matches 11 bases. This CDR3 region has 14 residues. Germline V gene lookup returns CDR1 GTSNPN and CDR2 SVGIG (reference sequence). Losses at the gene ends were 2 bases for V and 7 bases for J; bases not matched to a gene: 7.